The source of this T cell receptor beta chain is a study of control samples from healthy donors and cancer patients. This table comes from immunoSEQ multiplex PCR, and its TCRdb copy is limited to in-frame clones, with some not included. The table shows about 86,000 clones, with approximately 95% occurring only once. CDR3 length: 15 amino acids. Germline CDR1 and CDR2: SGHRS and YFSETQ. V dropped 4 bases and J dropped 2; count of bases not matched to a gene: 6. The chain carries TRBV5-1 and TRBJ2-3; TRBD1 matches at 8 bases. The sample comprised blood. The source is a woman in her thirties in good health. CDR3 amino acids: CASSAGTGDTDTQYF. Written as DNA, the CDR3 is TGCGCCAGCAGCGCAGGGACAGGAGACACAGATACGCAGTATTTT. Full variable domain (missing parts from reference TRBV5-1 and TRBJ2-3): KAGVTQTPRYLIKTRGQQVTLSCSPISGHRSVSWYQQTPGQGLQFLFEYFSETQRNKGNFPGRFSGRQFSNSRSEMNVSTLELGDSALYLCASSAGTGDTDTQYFGPGTRLTVL.